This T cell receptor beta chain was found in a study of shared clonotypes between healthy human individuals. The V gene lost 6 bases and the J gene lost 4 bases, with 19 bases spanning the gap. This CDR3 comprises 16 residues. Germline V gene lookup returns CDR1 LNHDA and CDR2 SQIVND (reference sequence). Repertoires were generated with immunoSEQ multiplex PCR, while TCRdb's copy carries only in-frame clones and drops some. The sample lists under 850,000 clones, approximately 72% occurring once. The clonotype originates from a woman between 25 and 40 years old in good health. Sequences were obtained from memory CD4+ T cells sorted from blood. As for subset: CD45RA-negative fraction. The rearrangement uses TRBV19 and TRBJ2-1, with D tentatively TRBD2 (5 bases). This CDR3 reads CASRPLDRERYNEQFF. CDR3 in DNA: TGTGCCAGTAGGCCCTTGGATAGGGAGAGATACAATGAGCAGTTCTTC.